This is a list of T cell receptor beta chains from one sample in a study of vaccination and CD4 T cells after COVID-19. The antigens of these receptors remain unknown. From the PCR reads, TCRdb called clonotypes with MiXCR, one entry per CDR3 protein. The repertoire consists of fewer than 16,000 distinct CDR3 sequences, with roughly 51% occurring once and the leading ten covering approximately 13%. Sequencing used CD4+ T cells from blood, cultured in vitro. These receptors all stem from a human donor who had recovered from COVID-19. CDR3s include the opening cysteine and the closing phenylalanine or tryptophan. D genes are given only for firm matches. Size tells how often a clone was seen (once, few, many) or the class of an expanded clone, and some rows leave it out.

abundance,d_gene,j_gene,v_gene,CDR3nt,CDR3aa
-,TRBD2,TRBJ2-3,TRBV7-2,TGTGCCAGCAGTTCCAGCGGGGGACCACAGTATACGCAGTATTTT,CASSSSGGPQYTQYF
-,TRBD2,TRBJ2-1,TRBV7-8,TGTGCCAGCAGCTCCACCCGAAGCGGGGGGCCCTACAATGAGCAGTTCTTC,CASSSTRSGGPYNEQFF
-,-,TRBJ1-4,TRBV6-1,TGTGCCAGCAGCCGGGGTCCGGTCACAACTAATGAAAAACTGTTTTTT,CASSRGPVTTNEKLFF
-,-,TRBJ1-6,TRBV11-2,TGTGCCAGCAGCCCGGACAGAGTTAATTCACCCCTCCACTTT,CASSPDRVNSPLHF
few,TRBD2,TRBJ2-1,TRBV24-1,TGTGCCACCAGTACAACAACTAGCGGTACCTACAATGAGCAGTTCTTC,CATSTTTSGTYNEQFF
few,-,TRBJ2-2,TRBV27,TGTGCCAGCAGTTTAAGGCGGCAGGGAAGAGGCGGGGAGCTGTTTTTT,CASSLRRQGRGGELFF
-,-,TRBJ2-2,TRBV24-1,TGTGCCACCAGTGGGGACTTGTTGTACGGGGAGCTGTTTTTT,CATSGDLLYGELFF
-,-,TRBJ2-7,TRBV7-6,TGTGCCAGCAGCTTAGGCGACAACGAGCAGTACTTC,CASSLGDNEQYF
-,-,TRBJ1-1,TRBV6-5,TGTGCCAGCAGCTACCCGATGTGGAACAAGGCTGAAGCTTTCTTT,CASSYPMWNKAEAFF
-,TRBD2,TRBJ2-1,TRBV7-6,TGTGCCAGCGGGGGGGGAGCGGGAGGGTCCTACAATGAGCAGTTCTTC,CASGGGAGGSYNEQFF
-,-,TRBJ1-2,TRBV28,TGTGCCAGCAGTTTTCTCCAGGGAGCCTATGGCTACACCTTC,CASSFLQGAYGYTF
once,-,TRBJ1-3,TRBV12-3/TRBV12-4,TGTGCCAGCCGGGACCGATCCTCTGGAAACACCATATATTTT,CASRDRSSGNTIYF
-,-,TRBJ2-2,TRBV19,TGTGTCAGTAGTATCGCGCACCCGATGGAGCTGTTTTTT,CVSSIAHPMELFF
medium-sized,-,TRBJ2-3,TRBV19,TGTGCCAGTAGTAGTTACAGGGTCTCCACAGATACGCAGTATTTT,CASSSYRVSTDTQYF
-,-,TRBJ2-5,TRBV15,TGTGCCACCAGCAGGCTAAAAGAGACCCAGTACTTC,CATSRLKETQYF
-,TRBD2,TRBJ2-2,TRBV7-8,TGTGCCAGCAGCCGAACTAGCGGGAGTGGGGGGGAGCTGTTTTTT,CASSRTSGSGGELFF
-,TRBD1,TRBJ1-2,TRBV9,TGTGCCAGCAGCGCCGGACAGGGTTACTATGGCTACACCTTC,CASSAGQGYYGYTF
-,TRBD1,TRBJ1-1,TRBV4-2,TGTGCCAGCACCAACGCCCCCGGGACAGGGGCTGAAGCTTTCTTT,CASTNAPGTGAEAFF
-,-,TRBJ1-2,TRBV6-1,TGTGCCAGCAGTGTCAACCGGGACACCTATGGCTACACCTTC,CASSVNRDTYGYTF
-,TRBD1,TRBJ2-2,TRBV11-2,TGTGCCAGCAGCTTAGCTGGACAGGGGAGGCCCGGGGAGCTGTTTTTT,CASSLAGQGRPGELFF
-,-,TRBJ2-7,TRBV28,TGTGCCACCCACGGACCTGACGTTTATAAGGGGTTGACTTACGAGCAGTACTTC,CATHGPDVYKGLTYEQYF
-,TRBD2,TRBJ2-1,TRBV27,TGTGCCAGCAGTTTAGGCGGGGGGAGTTACAATGAGCAGTTCTTC,CASSLGGGSYNEQFF
-,-,TRBJ2-7,TRBV6-1,TGTGCCAGCAGTCCTCAGATACAGAACGAGCAGTACTTC,CASSPQIQNEQYF
once,-,TRBJ1-1,TRBV20-1,TGCAGTGCTGGTAGGGTCGCCTGGGCTGAAGCTTTCTTT,CSAGRVAWAEAFF
-,-,TRBJ1-2,TRBV11-2,TGTGCCAGCAGCTTAGTACGTCGGACTGGCGATGGCTACACCTTC,CASSLVRRTGDGYTF
few,TRBD1,TRBJ1-2,TRBV7-2,TGTGCCAGCAGCTTAGCGCCGGGACAGGGGGCGCTTGGCTACACCTTC,CASSLAPGQGALGYTF
-,-,TRBJ1-2,TRBV6-1,TGTGCCAGCAGTCGAGGGGGCTACACCTTC,CASSRGGYTF